Below, one T cell receptor beta chain is given with its context. The antigen it recognizes is unknown. Per-base quality was not reported, and no clone a single base away is much larger than it. The TCR beta CDR3 regions were amplified from the RNA transcripts. A first-round RT-PCR of the TCR CDR3 used the HTBI primer set with the Qiagen OneStep RT-PCR kit. Libraries were constructed in a second round of multiplex PCR, after which size selection and purification were performed. Libraries were sequenced paired-end with 100 bp reads on an Illumina HiSeq2000. Under the source paper's analysis protocol: SOAPnuke was used to process the raw data, throwing out any read that contained adapters or uncalled bases, had a mean Phred below 15, or lacked an exact constant-primer or identifier match. High-quality paired reads were merged using COPE v1.2.5, and each unique nucleotide sequence was defined as a clonotype. Clonotypes were aligned to IMGT TRBV, TRBD and TRBJ reference segments using MiTCR v1.1. The analysis was restricted to V-J combinations with a frequency above 0.0001, which together covered over 99% of the repertoires. The TCS score was defined as the ratio of F50 (clonal expansion) to E x V (chaos), calculated using BLOSUM62-based TCRdist between CDR3 peptides within each V-J. Welch's t-statistics and random forest reduced around 510 V-J features to 13, which were used in a naive Bayes classifier (R e1071). The Morisita-Horn index was used to measure how similar the thyroid and blood repertoires were. Starting from the raw public reads, TCRdb applied fastp trimming at Q25, assembled clones with MiXCR and retained in-frame beta chains. Identical CDR3 proteins give one entry, which carries the most common genes and DNA. V and J calls and clone size were set by TCRdb, not the authors. The sample table lists around 700,000 distinct CDR3 sequences, 30% to 40% of them with a count of one. The ten largest account for around 30% of the sample.

A patient counted as having stable Graves' hyperthyroidism if no progression to ophthalmopathy occurred over 18 months of follow-up. Hyperthyroidism patients were newly diagnosed, with disease duration under 2 months, and aged 18 to 65 years. Patients with uncontrolled infections, other autoimmune diseases, pregnancy or lactation were excluded. Diagnoses were established on the basis of clinical symptoms, serum thyroxine and TRAb, thyroid ultrasound, and orbital computed tomography. PBMCs were isolated from more than 8 ml of fresh peripheral blood by Ficoll-Paque density gradient centrifugation. Trizol reagent was used to extract total RNA, and RNA quality was then checked on an Agilent 2100 Bioanalyzer. The record originates from a study of T cells in Graves' hyperthyroidism and ophthalmopathy (dated by TCRdb to about 2019). With regard to the full study: Peripheral blood was collected at initial diagnosis, before any treatment. A discovery cohort of around 98 patients, approximately 45 with Graves' ophthalmopathy and over 55 with stable Graves' hyperthyroidism, was used to find distinguishing TCR V-J signatures. An independent validation cohort of some 18 hyperthyroidism patients and approximately 15 patients who later progressed to ophthalmopathy tested prospective prediction of ophthalmopathy. The roughly 90 discovery patients were divided at random into training and test sets in a 7:3 ratio. Thyroid tissue and blood T-cell repertoires from about six Graves' hyperthyroidism patients were also compared in the study. Once sampling was done, hyperthyroidism patients were given methimazole at a starting dose of 30 mg daily, whereas ophthalmopathy patients were given high-dose intravenous methylprednisolone. The paper reports TCR Vbeta CDR3 sequencing of more than 120 peripheral blood samples: around 45 ophthalmopathy, around 80 hyperthyroidism and around 17 progressor patients.

The investigation overall reported the following: A 13 V-J signature model separated ophthalmopathy from stable hyperthyroidism, with nearly 90% sensitivity and about 81% specificity in cross-validation and 80%/75% in testing. Most expanded thyroid clonotypes (frequency above 0.001) were also detected in blood, a finding suggesting that blood repertoires may reflect thyroid immune responses. During validation, the model predicted progression to ophthalmopathy a median of roughly six months ahead of onset, with 60% to 71% sensitivity and less than 85% specificity. Sample size was not statistically predetermined, and blinding of investigators to group allocation was not performed.

V and J are trimmed by 3 bases and 0 bases, and the gene matches miss 1 base of the junction. The CDR3, from cysteine to phenylalanine, totals 14 residues. CDR3 DNA only is kept here, 42 bases in frame from base 1. Via the germline V gene, CDR1 is SGHAT and CDR2 FQNNGV. The rearranged segments are TRBV11-2 and TRBJ2-7, and TRBD1 aligns with 8 junction nucleotides. Sample: blood. This clonotype originated in a woman in her thirties or forties with Graves' hyperthyroidism. The CDR3 in this case is CASSFQGASYEQYF. The bases are TGTGCCAGCAGCTTTCAGGGGGCCTCCTACGAGCAGTACTTC. Extended through the reference TRBV11-2 and TRBJ2-7 proteins, this CDR3 yields the full variable domain: EAGVAQSPRYKIIEKRQSVAFWCNPISGHATLYWYQQILGQGPKLLIQFQNNGVVDDSQLPKDRFSAERLKGVDSTLKIQPAKLEDSAVYLCASSFQGASYEQYFGPGTRLTVT.